This T cell receptor beta chain derives from a study of OX40 agonist ivuxolimab in advanced cancers. Study-level background: Head and neck, renal cell, melanoma or hepatocellular carcinoma were the cancers that dose-escalation patients had. General observations from the study: Averaging showed that CD8+ T cells had more expanded clones than CD4+ did.

Peripheral blood came from all dose cohorts at three timepoints. With respect to this clone: The antigen is undetermined.

Assay: immunoSEQ multiplex PCR; the TCRdb copy retains only in-frame clones and omits some. In the table there are 69,000 or so clones, roughly four fifths of which are singletons. The sequence came from an adult with an advanced solid tumor such as melanoma, head and neck, liver or kidney cancer. Material: CD4+ or CD8+ T cells sorted from blood, obtained in a trial of the OX40 agonist ivuxolimab.

CDR3 sequence: CASTHRQGEKLFF. The CDR3 DNA reads as TGTGCCAGCACCCATCGACAAGGTGAAAAACTGTTTTTT. The V gene is TRBV6-5, the J gene TRBJ1-4; D is uncertain. The V gene's germline CDR1 is MNHEY and CDR2 SVGAGI. The CDR3 length is 13 residues. Trimming stripped 7 bases from V and 7 bases from J, with 13 bases between.